This TCR beta chain was sequenced for a study of cytomegalovirus exposure and HLA in healthy donors. Study at large: Some 200 million T cells yielded roughly 100 million unique TCR beta sequences, as an earlier analysis found. Among the roughly 400 genotyped donors, approximately 80% were placed in the Caucasian-associated ancestry cluster. The study's findings and limits: TCR beta chains associated with HLA were, in a later analysis, more clonally expanded than equally common others.

The PCR employed 60 Vbeta primers together with 13 Jbeta primers. Sequencing used immunoSEQ multiplex PCR; TCRdb keeps in-frame clones, though not all of them. Among some 90,000 clones listed, 60% to 75% were seen once. On this clone itself: Its specificity is unknown.

The sample consisted of PBMCs. The TCR originated in a female donor in good health and CMV-seropositive.

Here the CDR3 reads CATSLETSGRADTQYF. The CDR3 nucleotides read TGTGCCACCAGCCTAGAGACTAGCGGGAGGGCCGATACGCAGTATTTT. The chain employs TRBV15 and TRBJ2-3; 14 positions match TRBD2. The CDR3 spans 16 residues. In germline, CDR1 is LNHNV, CDR2 YYDKDF (reference sequence). Germline trimming cut 5 bases from V and 6 bases from J; bases unmatched to any gene: 7.